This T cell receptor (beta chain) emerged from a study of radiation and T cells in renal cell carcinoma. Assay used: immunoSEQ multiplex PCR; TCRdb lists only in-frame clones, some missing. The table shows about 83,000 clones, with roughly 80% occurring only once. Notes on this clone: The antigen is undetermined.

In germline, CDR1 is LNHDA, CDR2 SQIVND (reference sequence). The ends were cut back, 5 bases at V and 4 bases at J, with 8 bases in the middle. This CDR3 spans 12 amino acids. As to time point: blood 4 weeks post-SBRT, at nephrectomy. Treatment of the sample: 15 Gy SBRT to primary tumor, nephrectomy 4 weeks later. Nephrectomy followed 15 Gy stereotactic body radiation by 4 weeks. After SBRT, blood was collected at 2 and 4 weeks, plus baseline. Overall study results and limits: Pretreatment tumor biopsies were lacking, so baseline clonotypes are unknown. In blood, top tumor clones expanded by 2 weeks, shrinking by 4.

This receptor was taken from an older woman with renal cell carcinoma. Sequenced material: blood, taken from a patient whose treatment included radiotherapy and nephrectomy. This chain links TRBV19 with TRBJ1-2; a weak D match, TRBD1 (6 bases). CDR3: CASSPQGYGYTF. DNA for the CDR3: TGTGCCAGTAGTCCACAGGGCTATGGCTACACCTTC.